This entry lists 6 T cell receptor beta chains sequenced from one sample in a study of blood T cell repertoires in COVID-19. The method was immunoSEQ multiplex PCR; TCRdb's version includes in-frame clones alone and lacks a portion of them. Here the sample spans 50,000 to 75,000 clones, roughly 85% being singletons. Material: peripheral blood. These receptors all come from a man aged 55-75 years with acute or convalescent COVID-19.

This clone was detected a few times. The chain is built from TRBV4-2 and TRBJ2-1; TRBD2 matches at 8 bases. The CDR3 runs 17 residues. CDR1 and CDR2 from the germline V gene are LGHNA and YNFKEQ. V was clipped by 4 bases and J by 3 bases; unmatched bases: 11. CDR3 in amino acids: CASSLGALAAGYNEQFF. The CDR3 DNA reads as TGTGCCAGCAGCCTAGGGGCACTAGCGGCTGGCTACAATGAGCAGTTCTTC.

The V and J genes are TRBV7-9 and TRBJ2-5; 9 nucleotides line up with TRBD2. This CDR3 is 14 amino acids long. J gave up 2 bases and V 7 bases, and 5 bases lay outside the gene matches. Germline V gene lookup returns CDR1 SEHNR and CDR2 FQNEAQ (reference sequence). Here the CDR3 DNA reads TGTGCCAGCAACCCCCTAGCGGGACAAGAGACCCAGTACTTC. Its translation is CASNPLAGQETQYF.

This chain joins TRBV6-4 and TRBJ1-3; 10 positions agree with TRBD1. J gave up 4 bases and V 6 bases, and 6 bases lay outside the gene matches. The CDR3 extends over 15 amino acids. Germline-derived CDR1 and CDR2 are MRHNA and SNTAGT. CDR3 nucleotides: TGTGCCAGCAGGAACCGGGACAGGGGCGGAAACACCATATATTTT. It is translated as CASRNRDRGGNTIYF.

CDR3: CASSMRQGAVYGYTF. CDR3 sequence (DNA): TGTGCCAGTAGTATGAGACAGGGGGCAGTCTATGGCTACACCTTC. The rearrangement uses TRBV19 and TRBJ1-2, with TRBD1 matching over 10 bases. The length of the CDR3 is 15 residues. The V gene end was trimmed by 3 bases and the J gene end by 4 bases; junction bases not matched to a gene: 5. The germline gives CDR1 LNHDA, CDR2 SQIVND (reference sequence).

CDR3 sequence reads: CSVDSEMGPYGYTF. Here the CDR3 DNA reads TGCAGCGTTGATAGCGAAATGGGCCCATATGGCTACACCTTC. The chain carries TRBV29-1 and TRBJ1-2; D is unresolved. The CDR3 extends over 14 amino acids. V was cut by 3 bases and J by 5 bases, with 16 bases left in between. Germline assignment: CDR1 SQVTM and CDR2 ANQGSEA. Full variable domain (outside the CDR3, taken from reference TRBV29-1 and TRBJ1-2): SAVISQKPSRDICQRGTSLTIQCQVDSQVTMMFWYRQQPGQSLTLIATANQGSEATYESGFVIDKFPISRPNLTFSTLTVSNMSPEDSSIYLCSVDSEMGPYGYTFGSGTRLTVV.

The rearrangement joins TRBV27 to TRBJ2-7, with D possibly matching TRBD1 (6 bases). CDR1 MNHEY and CDR2 SMNVEV come from the germline V gene (reference sequence). The CDR3 length is 14 residues. V lost 5 bases and J lost 1, with 12 bases in between. For the CDR3, the DNA is TGTGCCAGCAGTGACTGGGACAATTCCTACGAGCAGTACTTC. Protein: CASSDWDNSYEQYF.